The present TCR beta chain was sequenced within a study of radiotherapy plus CTLA-4 blockade in lung cancer. On the study more broadly: With 31% of patients having disease control, objective responses were seen in about 19%.

The data were produced by immunoSEQ multiplex PCR, yet TCRdb's version contains in-frame clones alone and is incomplete. The data hold 90,000 to 100,000 clones, with roughly 80% observed a single time. This clone appeared a single time. Looked up from germline, CDR1 is SGDLS and CDR2 is YYNGEE. The CDR3 is 17 amino acids. V shed 4 bases, J shed 6 bases, and the junction held 15 bases outside the gene matches. The specimen was peripheral blood, collected from a patient treated with radiotherapy plus ipilimumab. V usage is TRBV9 and J usage is TRBJ2-1; 8 nucleotides match TRBD2. This TCR came from a human donor with non-small cell lung cancer that progressed on radiotherapy plus ipilimumab. The CDR3 reads CASSSGGAGARVNEQFF. The CDR3 bases are TGTGCCAGCAGCTCAGGTGGAGCGGGAGCTCGGGTCAATGAGCAGTTCTTC.